This TCR beta chain was captured in a study of vaccination and CD4 T cells after COVID-19. This CDR3 is 14 amino acids long. Germline CDR1 reads LNHDA; CDR2 reads SQIVND (reference sequence). The V and J ends lost 5 bases and 4 bases respectively, with 13 bases between them. Scientists ran DNA taken from cultured CD4+ T cells through the Oncomine TCR Beta short-read assay for sequencing. A single record per CDR3 protein comes from TCRdb applying MiXCR to the PCR reads. The data contain fewer than 20,000 distinct CDR3 sequences, roughly 45% of them singletons. Of note for this clonotype: Its cognate antigen is unknown.

As for treatment: roughly 11-day PBMC culture with coronavirus spike peptide pools or control peptides (ViraFEST assay). This receptor was taken from a human donor who had recovered from COVID-19. Source material: CD4+ T cells from blood, cultured in vitro. The gene calls are TRBV19 and TRBJ2-3; a weak D match, TRBD1 (6 bases). The CDR3 protein is CASSGQPLADTQYF. The CDR3 bases are TGTGCCAGTAGTGGACAGCCCCTCGCAGATACGCAGTATTTT.